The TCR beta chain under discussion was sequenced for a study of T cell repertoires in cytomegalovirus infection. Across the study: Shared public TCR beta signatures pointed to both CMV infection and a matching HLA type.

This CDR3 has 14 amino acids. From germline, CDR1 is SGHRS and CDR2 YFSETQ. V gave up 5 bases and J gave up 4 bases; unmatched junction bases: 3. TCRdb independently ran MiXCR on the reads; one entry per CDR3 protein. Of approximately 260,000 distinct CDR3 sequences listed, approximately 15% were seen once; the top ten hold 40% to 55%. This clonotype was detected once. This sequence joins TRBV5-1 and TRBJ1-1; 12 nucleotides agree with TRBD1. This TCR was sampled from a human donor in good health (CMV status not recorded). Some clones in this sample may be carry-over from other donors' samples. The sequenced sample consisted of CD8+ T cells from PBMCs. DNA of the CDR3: TGCGCCAGCAGATCGGGACAGGGGGCCACTGAAGCTTTCTTT. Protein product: CASRSGQGATEAFF.